This TCR beta chain was observed in a study of response to subunit inactivated influenza vaccine. The CDR3 is 13 amino acids. Germline V gene lookup returns CDR1 SSHAT and CDR2 FNYEAQ (reference sequence). Of note for this clonotype: Its antigen is not known.

TCRdb passed the RT-PCR reads through MiXCR, listing each CDR3 protein once. The sample lists 400,000 to 650,000 distinct CDR3 sequences, approximately 7.2% occurring once. The study, taken as a whole, reports: Each seasonal influenza vaccination, the authors suggested, recruits few new T cells.

V and J are TRBV7-7 and TRBJ2-1; 7 bases agree with TRBD2. Sequencing was performed on PBMCs from blood, taken less than 30 months after vaccination. This clonotype was obtained from a man in his fifties or sixties who received an inactivated influenza vaccine. The CDR3 DNA follows: TGTGCTAGCGCCCTGGGACTATTGGATGAGCAGTTCTTC. This codes for CASALGLLDEQFF.